This T cell receptor (beta chain) appears in the sequencing data of a study of T cells in Graves' hyperthyroidism and ophthalmopathy. Researchers took RNA transcripts and amplified the TCR beta CDR3 regions from them. Initially, a first-round RT-PCR of the TCR CDR3 employed the HTBI primer set. TCRdb independently ran MiXCR on the multiplex PCR reads; one entry per CDR3 protein. The table shows about 480,000 distinct CDR3 sequences, with approximately 15% occurring only once. CDR3 length equals 14 residues. Germline values: CDR1 LNHDA, CDR2 SQIVND (reference sequence). With V trimmed by 6 bases and J by 2 bases, 6 bases remained unmatched. This clonotype was seen ten or more times.

The sequenced material came from blood. This TCR was sampled from a woman aged 18-29 years with Graves' hyperthyroidism. The genes are TRBV19 and TRBJ2-5; TRBD1 agrees at 7 bases. The CDR3 region has the DNA TGTGCCAGTAGCACAGGGGTGGTACAAGAGACCCAGTACTTC. This encodes CASSTGVVQETQYF.